This passage covers 31 T cell receptor beta chains from one sample sequenced in a study of blood T cell repertoires in COVID-19. Profiling relied on immunoSEQ multiplex PCR, and the TCRdb table lists in-frame clones only, not all of them. The table shows some 200,000 clones, with approximately 80% occurring only once. Sequencing was performed on peripheral blood. All receptors derive from a woman aged 80 or over with COVID-19, enrolled during active disease.

The table lists this clone with a count of one. The chain has TRBV7-8 and TRBJ1-1; possible D gene TRBD1, 6 bases. From germline, CDR1 is SGHVS and CDR2 FQNEAQ. The CDR3 is made up of 14 amino acids. The ends were cut back, 4 bases at V and 3 bases at J, with 12 bases in the middle. CDR3 DNA: TGTGCCAGCAGCTGGGGGAGGGGGGACACTGAAGCTTTCTTT. It is translated as CASSWGRGDTEAFF.

V and J are TRBV6-5 and TRBJ1-4; the D gene is possibly TRBD1 (6 bases). Trimming cost V 6 bases and J 3 bases, with 8 bases left between them. CDR3 length: 13 residues. CDR1 is MNHEY, CDR2 SVGAGI, per germline. DNA for the CDR3: TGTGCCAGCAGCAGGGGCTCTAATGAAAAACTGTTTTTT. Protein product: CASSRGSNEKLFF.

The chain employs TRBV28 and TRBJ2-7, with D perhaps TRBD2 (6 bases). The CDR3 covers 15 residues. With 5 bases removed from V and 3 bases from J, the gap between germline ends came to 17 bases. The V gene's germline CDR1 is MDHEN and CDR2 SYDVKM. The CDR3 loop reads CASSPPGVRDYEQYF. The CDR3 bases are TGTGCCAGCAGTCCTCCCGGAGTGCGGGACTACGAGCAGTACTTC.

The V and J genes are TRBV6-5 and TRBJ1-2; perhaps TRBD1 as D (5 bases). This CDR3 has 15 residues. In germline, CDR1 is MNHEY, CDR2 SVGAGI. V dropped 1 base and J dropped 1 base, with 10 bases sitting between them. In DNA, the CDR3 is TGTGCCAGCAGTTACTTGGTGGGGGGTAACTATGGCTACACCTTC. This encodes CASSYLVGGNYGYTF.

This chain joins TRBV5-4 and TRBJ1-1, with D perhaps TRBD1 (6 bases). The germline V gene has CDR1 SGHNT and CDR2 YYREEE (reference sequence). Deletions cut 0 bases from V and 0 bases from J, with 12 bases between. There are 16 residues in the CDR3. The CDR3 sequence: CASSLEGRGMNTEAFF. DNA for the CDR3: TGTGCCAGCAGCTTGGAAGGGAGGGGGATGAACACTGAAGCTTTCTTT.

The CDR3 region is CASSLPSGTGVLYEQYF. CDR3 bases: TGTGCCAGCAGTTTACCCTCCGGGACAGGGGTCCTATACGAGCAGTACTTC. The chain is built from TRBV28 and TRBJ2-7, with 10 positions matching TRBD1. The CDR3 totals 17 residues. The V segment lost 2 bases and the J segment 4 bases; nucleotides outside the gene matches: 11. Germline V CDR1 and CDR2: MDHEN, SYDVKM. Full variable domain (remainder filled in from reference TRBV28 and TRBJ2-7): DVKVTQSSRYLVKRTGEKVFLECVQDMDHENMFWYRQDPGLGLRLIYFSYDVKMKEKGDIPEGYSVSREKKERFSLILESASTNQTSMYLCASSLPSGTGVLYEQYFGPGTRLTVT.

The V and J genes are TRBV10-3 and TRBJ2-1; 11 bases fit TRBD2. CDR1 ENHRY and CDR2 SYGVKD come from the germline V gene. The V and J ends lost 0 bases and 7 bases, in that order; junction bases with no gene match: 5. The CDR3 length is 16 residues. CDR3 sequence reads: CAISESSGGAGNEQFF. In DNA form, the CDR3 reads TGTGCCATCAGTGAGTCTAGCGGGGGGGCGGGTAATGAGCAGTTCTTC.

CDR3 in amino acids: CASSLKQFAFF. The DNA of the CDR3 is TGTGCCAGCAGCTTAAAACAGTTCGCTTTCTTT. The rearrangement links TRBV7-9 to TRBJ1-1; no clear D. The CDR3 contains 11 residues. V lost 2 bases and J lost 11, with 9 bases in between. CDR1 and CDR2 from the germline V gene are SEHNR and FQNEAQ (reference sequence). The whole variable domain, filled in from reference TRBV7-9 and TRBJ1-1, reads DTGVSQNPRHKITKRGQNVTFRCDPISEHNRLYWYRQTLGQGPEFLTYFQNEAQLEKSRLLSDRFSAERPKGSFSTLEIQRTEQGDSAMYLCASSLKQFAFFGQGTRLTVV.

The gene calls are TRBV15 and TRBJ1-1; D might be TRBD1 (5 bases). With 5 bases removed from V and 10 bases from J, the gap between germline ends came to 23 bases. CDR1 is LNHNV, CDR2 YYDKDF, per germline (reference sequence). This CDR3 comprises 15 residues. The CDR3 coding sequence is TGTGCCACCAGCGAACGCTCCGACAGTGGGAGGGCAGCTTTCTTT. Translation: CATSERSDSGRAAFF.

This clone came up once. CDR3 amino acids: CASSYSRGTYEQYF. DNA for the CDR3: TGTGCCAGCAGTTACTCGAGGGGGACCTACGAGCAGTACTTC. The gene calls are TRBV6-5 and TRBJ2-7, with D possibly matching TRBD1 (6 bases). The CDR3 sequence is 14 residues long. V lost 0 bases and J lost 2, with 8 bases in between. Germline CDR1 is MNHEY and CDR2 is SVGAGI.

Here the CDR3 reads CASSLLETQYF. CDR3 bases: TGTGCCAGCAGCCTACTAGAGACCCAGTACTTC. The chain couples TRBV3-1 (or the pseudogene TRBV3-2) to TRBJ2-5; D remains unclear. The CDR3 is 11 residues long. V dropped 4 bases and J dropped 4 bases, with 4 bases sitting between them. Looked up from germline, CDR1 is LGHDT and CDR2 is YNNKEL (reference sequence).

J is TRBJ1-3 and V is TRBV6-5, with TRBD1 matching 7 bases. The CDR3 runs 14 residues. V shed 10 bases and J 0 bases; nucleotides not matched to a gene: 6. The germline V gene encodes CDR1 MNHEY and CDR2 SVGAGI. The CDR3, as DNA: TGTGCCACCAGACAGGGATACTCTGGAAACACCATATATTTT. Residues: CATRQGYSGNTIYF.

V and J are TRBV19 and TRBJ1-1; a weak D match, TRBD1 (6 bases). V was shortened by 8 bases and J by 0 bases, with 16 bases between the two germline ends. Germline V gives CDR1 LNHDA, CDR2 SQIVND (reference sequence). CDR3 length: 15 residues. The CDR3 reads CASFEQGVMNTEAFF. CDR3 bases: TGTGCCAGTTTTGAACAGGGAGTCATGAACACTGAAGCTTTCTTT. The variable domain in full, with the rest retrieved from reference TRBV19 and TRBJ1-1, is DGGITQSPKYLFRKEGQNVTLSCEQNLNHDAMYWYRQDPGQGLRLIYYSQIVNDFQKGDIAEGYSVSREKKESFPLTVTSAQKNPTAFYLCASFEQGVMNTEAFFGQGTRLTVV.

This clone was picked up a small number of times. V gene TRBV6-6 combines with J gene TRBJ1-6; 9 bases are a match to TRBD1. CDR1 and CDR2 from the germline V gene are MNHNY and SVGAGI (reference sequence). Trimming took 10 bases from V and 10 from J; bases not matched to a gene: 5. The CDR3 runs to 12 residues. The CDR3 spells CATRTGESPLHF. CDR3 sequence (DNA): TGTGCCACCAGGACAGGGGAATCACCCCTCCACTTT.

This chain joins TRBV5-1 and TRBJ1-4; no definite D call. Looked up from germline, CDR1 is SGHRS and CDR2 is YFSETQ. The CDR3 is 15 residues long. V lost 0 bases to trimming and J lost 8 bases, with 14 bases between them. This chain's CDR3 is CASSLEGGPQEKLFF. DNA of the CDR3: TGCGCCAGCAGCTTGGAGGGAGGGCCCCAGGAAAAACTGTTTTTT. The full variable domain, in which reference TRBV5-1 and TRBJ1-4 provide the parts outside the CDR3, is KAGVTQTPRYLIKTRGQQVTLSCSPISGHRSVSWYQQTPGQGLQFLFEYFSETQRNKGNFPGRFSGRQFSNSRSEMNVSTLELGDSALYLCASSLEGGPQEKLFFGSGTQLSVL.

This chain links TRBV19 with TRBJ1-3, with a tentative D call TRBD1 (6 bases). The CDR3 contains 17 residues. Germline CDR1 LNHDA, CDR2 SQIVND (reference sequence). V lost 3 bases and J 2 bases, leaving 17 bases between the germline ends. CDR3 nucleotide sequence: TGTGCCAGTAGTATCTACTTAACCGGGACACCTGGAAACACCATATATTTT. Translated: CASSIYLTGTPGNTIYF.

The genes are TRBV5-1 and TRBJ1-4; maybe TRBD1 (6 bases). Germline lookup yields CDR1 SGHRS and CDR2 YFSETQ. This CDR3 region has 14 residues. Between the trimmed V and J ends, which lost 0 bases and 10 bases, there was a span of 13 bases. The CDR3 DNA is TGCGCCAGCAGCTTGGAACAGGGCAGGGTAAAACTGTTTTTT. Residues: CASSLEQGRVKLFF.

The chain employs TRBV18 and TRBJ1-1, with 12 bases lining up with TRBD1. This CDR3 has 15 amino acids. V dropped 3 bases and J dropped 7; count of bases not matched to a gene: 6. Germline V CDR1 and CDR2: KGHSH, LQKENI. The CDR3 nucleotides read TGTGCCAGCTCACCTGGGACAGGGGGCAGGATTGAAGCTTTCTTT. This gives the protein CASSPGTGGRIEAFF. Full variable domain (rest looked up from reference TRBV18 and TRBJ1-1): NAGVMQNPRHLVRRRGQEARLRCSPMKGHSHVYWYRQLPEEGLKFMVYLQKENIIDESGMPKERFSAEFPKEGPSILRIQQVVRGDSAAYFCASSPGTGGRIEAFFGQGTRLTVV.

This chain links TRBV3-1 (or the pseudogene TRBV3-2) with TRBJ2-7, with 7 bases fitting TRBD2. Looked up from germline, CDR1 is LGHDT and CDR2 is YNNKEL (reference sequence). The ends lost 2 bases at V and 5 bases at J; junction bases unmatched: 3. CDR3 length equals 13 residues. CDR3 protein: CASSQREVDEQYF. In DNA, the CDR3 is TGTGCCAGCAGCCAACGGGAGGTCGACGAGCAGTACTTC.

This chain links TRBV6-5 with TRBJ2-7; 10 bases are a match to TRBD1. The CDR3 has 15 residues. The ends lost 6 bases at V and 4 bases at J; junction bases unmatched: 9. Germline loops: CDR1 MNHEY, CDR2 SVGAGI. The CDR3 sequence is CASRGDRGSGYEQYF. DNA for the CDR3: TGTGCCAGCAGGGGGGACAGGGGCTCAGGTTACGAGCAGTACTTC.

The chain uses TRBV5-1 and TRBJ1-1; unclear D gene. CDR3 length: 15 residues. The V gene's germline CDR1 is SGHRS and CDR2 YFSETQ. Trimming removed 4 bases from V and 1 base from J, with 14 bases in between. The CDR3 loop reads CASSAQRSRNTEAFF. For the CDR3, the DNA is TGCGCCAGCAGCGCCCAGAGGAGCAGGAACACTGAAGCTTTCTTT. The complete variable domain, with remaining parts taken from reference TRBV5-1 and TRBJ1-1, reads KAGVTQTPRYLIKTRGQQVTLSCSPISGHRSVSWYQQTPGQGLQFLFEYFSETQRNKGNFPGRFSGRQFSNSRSEMNVSTLELGDSALYLCASSAQRSRNTEAFFGQGTRLTVV.

The chain carries TRBV3-1 (or the pseudogene TRBV3-2) and TRBJ2-5; the D gene is possibly TRBD2 (6 bases). The CDR3 runs to 15 residues. Trimming took 1 base from V and 4 from J, leaving 13 bases between them. Germline V gives CDR1 LGHDT, CDR2 YNNKEL (reference sequence). The DNA for the CDR3 is TGTGCCAGCAGCCAAGTTGCGGGATTAATAGAGACCCAGTACTTC. It yields the protein CASSQVAGLIETQYF.

This clone appeared once. One end of the junction is discordant with germline, which a read error may explain. CDR3 sequence (DNA): TGTGCTAGCAGCGTTGATAAGGGGACTGAAGCTTTCTTT. This translates into CASSVDKGTEAFF. The chain employs TRBV7-7 and TRBJ1-1; D is possibly TRBD1 (5 bases). The CDR3 is 13 residues long. The V gene's germline CDR1 is SSHAT and CDR2 FNYEAQ (reference sequence).

The CDR3 here is CASSLSNTEAFF. The CDR3 DNA is TGCGCCAGCAGCTTATCTAACACTGAAGCTTTCTTT. V usage is TRBV5-1 and J usage is TRBJ1-1; D uncertain. Trimming pared 2 bases from V and 2 bases from J, leaving 4 bases between. Germline CDR1 SGHRS, CDR2 YFSETQ. The CDR3 sequence is 12 residues long.

V and J are TRBV5-1 and TRBJ1-1; no reliable D call. The CDR3 is 13 amino acids. Trimming shortened V by 1 base and J by 3 bases, and 7 bases separated the two germline ends. In germline, CDR1 is SGHRS, CDR2 YFSETQ. Here the CDR3 DNA reads TGCGCCAGCAGCTTGTTCGGGGACACTGAAGCTTTCTTT. Translated, it gives CASSLFGDTEAFF.

V and J are TRBV7-9 and TRBJ1-5; 7 nucleotides agree with TRBD1. Germline assignment: CDR1 SEHNR and CDR2 FQNEAQ (reference sequence). Trimming took 5 bases from V and 0 from J; bases not matched to a gene: 16. The CDR3 spans 19 residues. In DNA form, the CDR3 reads TGTGCCAGCAGCCACCCAAGGGACAGAGGATCCGATAGCAATCAGCCCCAGCATTTT. It is translated as CASSHPRDRGSDSNQPQHF.

J is TRBJ1-4 and V is TRBV15, with D tentatively TRBD1 (6 bases). This CDR3 has 17 residues. Trimming pared 2 bases from V and 6 bases from J, leaving 19 bases between. Germline values: CDR1 LNHNV, CDR2 YYDKDF (reference sequence). CDR3 protein: CATSRNNAGAGDEKLFF. The CDR3 region has the DNA TGTGCCACCAGCAGAAATAACGCAGGGGCAGGTGATGAAAAACTGTTTTTT.

J is TRBJ2-2 and V is TRBV7-9; 9 nucleotides agree with TRBD2. Germline assignment: CDR1 SEHNR and CDR2 FQNEAQ (reference sequence). V was clipped by 3 bases and J by 5 bases; unmatched bases: 10. This CDR3 comprises 17 residues. The CDR3 loop reads CASSLTRGGAGTGELFF. The DNA for the CDR3 is TGTGCCAGCAGCTTGACTCGCGGGGGGGCCGGAACCGGGGAGCTGTTTTTT.

The rearrangement uses TRBV5-4 and TRBJ2-7; TRBD2 matches at 10 bases. The length of the CDR3 is 17 residues. Trimming at V came to 1 base and at J to 6 bases, leaving 13 bases not matched to a gene. The germline V gene encodes CDR1 SGHNT and CDR2 YYREEE (reference sequence). The CDR3, as DNA: TGTGCCAGCAGCTTGCGAGCGGGAGGGCCGCGCTTAGCCGAGCAGTACTTC. This sequence encodes CASSLRAGGPRLAEQYF.

V gene TRBV19 combines with J gene TRBJ1-1, with 10 bases fitting TRBD1. V lost 7 bases and J lost 0; bases outside the gene matches: 5. CDR1 is LNHDA and CDR2 is SQIVND in the germline V gene (reference sequence). CDR3 size: 15 residues. CDR3 residues: CASTGQGVLNTEAFF. In nucleotides, the CDR3 is TGTGCCAGTACCGGACAGGGGGTATTGAACACTGAAGCTTTCTTT.

The rearrangement uses TRBV5-8 and TRBJ1-6; no reliable D call. Germline V lookup: CDR1 SGHTS, CDR2 YDEGEE. Trimming cost V 1 base and J 2 bases, with 10 bases left between them. The CDR3 loop spans 16 amino acids. CDR3 protein: CASSLRGDTYNSPLHF. DNA for the CDR3: TGTGCCAGCAGCTTGCGGGGTGACACCTATAATTCACCCCTCCACTTT.